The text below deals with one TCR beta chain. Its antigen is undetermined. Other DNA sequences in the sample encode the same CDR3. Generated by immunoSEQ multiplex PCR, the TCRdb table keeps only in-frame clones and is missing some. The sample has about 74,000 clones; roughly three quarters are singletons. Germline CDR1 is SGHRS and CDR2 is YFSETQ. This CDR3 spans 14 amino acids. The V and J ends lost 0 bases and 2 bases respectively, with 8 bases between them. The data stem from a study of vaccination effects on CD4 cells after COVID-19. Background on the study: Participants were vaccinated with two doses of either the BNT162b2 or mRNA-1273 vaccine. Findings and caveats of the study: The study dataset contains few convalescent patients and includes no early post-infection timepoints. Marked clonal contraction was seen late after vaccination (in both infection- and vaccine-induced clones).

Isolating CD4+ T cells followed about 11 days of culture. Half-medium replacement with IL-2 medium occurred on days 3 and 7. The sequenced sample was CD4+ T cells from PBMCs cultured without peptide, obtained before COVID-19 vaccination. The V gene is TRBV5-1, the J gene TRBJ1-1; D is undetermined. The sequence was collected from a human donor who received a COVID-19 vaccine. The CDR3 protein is CASSLDGINTEAFF. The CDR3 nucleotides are TGCGCCAGCAGCTTGGATGGGATTAACACTGAAGCTTTCTTT.